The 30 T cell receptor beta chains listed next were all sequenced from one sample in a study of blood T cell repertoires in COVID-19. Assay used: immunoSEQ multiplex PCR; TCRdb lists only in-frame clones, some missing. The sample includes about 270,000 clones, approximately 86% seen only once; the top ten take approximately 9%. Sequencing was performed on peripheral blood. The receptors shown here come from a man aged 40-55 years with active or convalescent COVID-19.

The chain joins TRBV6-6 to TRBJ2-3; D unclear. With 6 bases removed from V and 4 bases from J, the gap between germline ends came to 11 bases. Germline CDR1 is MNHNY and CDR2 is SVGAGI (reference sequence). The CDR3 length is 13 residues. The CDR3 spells CASRVQVADTQYF. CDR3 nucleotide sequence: TGTGCCAGCAGGGTCCAGGTGGCAGATACGCAGTATTTT.

The chain's CDR3 is CASSLESNSNYGYTF. CDR3 coding DNA: TGCGCCAGCAGCTTGGAATCGAACAGCAACTATGGCTACACCTTC. The genes are TRBV5-1 and TRBJ1-2; D remains unclear. The CDR3 is 15 amino acids. The germline CDR1 and CDR2 sequences are SGHRS and YFSETQ. V was trimmed by 0 bases and J by 2 bases, leaving 11 bases between them.

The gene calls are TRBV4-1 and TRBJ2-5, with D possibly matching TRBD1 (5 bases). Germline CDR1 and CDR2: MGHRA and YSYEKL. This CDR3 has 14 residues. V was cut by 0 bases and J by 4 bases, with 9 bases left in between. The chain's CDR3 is CASSQDRGGETQYF. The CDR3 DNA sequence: TGCGCCAGCAGCCAAGATAGGGGCGGAGAGACCCAGTACTTC.

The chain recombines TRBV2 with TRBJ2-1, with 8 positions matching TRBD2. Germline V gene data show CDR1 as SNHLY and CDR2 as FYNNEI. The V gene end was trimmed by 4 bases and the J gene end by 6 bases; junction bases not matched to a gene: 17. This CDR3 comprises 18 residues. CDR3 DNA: TGTGCCAGCAGTGGGGGATTTCAGCAGCGGGAGTCCCTCAATGAGCAGTTCTTC. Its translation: CASSGGFQQRESLNEQFF.

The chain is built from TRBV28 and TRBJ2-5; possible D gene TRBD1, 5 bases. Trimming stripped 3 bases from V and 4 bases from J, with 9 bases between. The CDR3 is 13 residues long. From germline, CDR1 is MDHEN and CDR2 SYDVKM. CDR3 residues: CASSFARGETQYF. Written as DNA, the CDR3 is TGTGCCAGCAGTTTTGCTAGGGGAGAGACCCAGTACTTC.

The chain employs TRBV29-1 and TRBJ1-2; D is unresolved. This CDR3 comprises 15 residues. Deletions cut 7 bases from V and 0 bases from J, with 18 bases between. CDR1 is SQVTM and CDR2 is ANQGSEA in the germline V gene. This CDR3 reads CSATASSLANYGYTF. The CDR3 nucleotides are TGCAGCGCCACCGCAAGCTCTTTAGCTAACTATGGCTACACCTTC.

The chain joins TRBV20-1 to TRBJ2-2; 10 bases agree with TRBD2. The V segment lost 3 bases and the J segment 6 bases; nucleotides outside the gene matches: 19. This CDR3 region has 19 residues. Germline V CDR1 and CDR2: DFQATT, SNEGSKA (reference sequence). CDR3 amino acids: CSASFGGLESGRVSGELFF. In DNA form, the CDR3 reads TGCAGTGCTAGTTTCGGAGGTTTAGAGAGCGGGAGGGTTTCCGGGGAGCTGTTTTTT.

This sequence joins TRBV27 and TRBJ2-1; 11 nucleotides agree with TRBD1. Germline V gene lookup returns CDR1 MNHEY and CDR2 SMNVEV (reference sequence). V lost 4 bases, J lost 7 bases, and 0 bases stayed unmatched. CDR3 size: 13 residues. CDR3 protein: CASSWDRGNEQFF. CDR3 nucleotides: TGTGCCAGCAGTTGGGACAGGGGGAATGAGCAGTTCTTC.

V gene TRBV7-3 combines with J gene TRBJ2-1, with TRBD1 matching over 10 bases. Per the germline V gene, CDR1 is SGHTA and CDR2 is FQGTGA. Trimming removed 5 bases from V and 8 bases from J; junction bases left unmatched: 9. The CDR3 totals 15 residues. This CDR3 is CASSPTGGRWDEQFF. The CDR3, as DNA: TGTGCCAGCAGCCCGACAGGGGGCAGATGGGATGAGCAGTTCTTC.

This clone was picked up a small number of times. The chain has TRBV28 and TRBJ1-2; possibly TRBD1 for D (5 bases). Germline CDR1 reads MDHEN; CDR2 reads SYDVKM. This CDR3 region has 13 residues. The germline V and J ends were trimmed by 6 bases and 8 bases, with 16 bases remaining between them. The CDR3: CASSSLGRGGYTF. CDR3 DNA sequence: TGTGCCAGCAGCTCCCTTGGACGGGGGGGCTACACCTTC.

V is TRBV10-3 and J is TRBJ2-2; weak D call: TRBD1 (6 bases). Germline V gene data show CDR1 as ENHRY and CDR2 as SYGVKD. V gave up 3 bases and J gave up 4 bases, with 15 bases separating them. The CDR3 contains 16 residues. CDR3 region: CAISDPRLGGTGELFF. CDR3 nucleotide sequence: TGTGCCATCAGTGACCCCCGATTAGGGGGCACCGGGGAGCTGTTTTTT.

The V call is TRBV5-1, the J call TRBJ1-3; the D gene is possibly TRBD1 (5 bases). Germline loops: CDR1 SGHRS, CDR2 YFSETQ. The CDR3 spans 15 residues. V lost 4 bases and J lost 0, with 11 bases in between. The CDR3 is CASSLGGDSGNTIYF. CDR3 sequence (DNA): TGCGCCAGCAGCCTCGGAGGGGACTCTGGAAACACCATATATTTT.

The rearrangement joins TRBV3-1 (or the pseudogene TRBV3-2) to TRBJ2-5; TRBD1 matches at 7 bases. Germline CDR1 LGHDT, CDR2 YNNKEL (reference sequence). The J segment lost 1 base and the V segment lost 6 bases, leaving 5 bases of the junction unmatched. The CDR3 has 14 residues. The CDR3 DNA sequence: TGTGCCAGCAGTTCCGGGACAGCCCAAGAGACCCAGTACTTC. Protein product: CASSSGTAQETQYF.

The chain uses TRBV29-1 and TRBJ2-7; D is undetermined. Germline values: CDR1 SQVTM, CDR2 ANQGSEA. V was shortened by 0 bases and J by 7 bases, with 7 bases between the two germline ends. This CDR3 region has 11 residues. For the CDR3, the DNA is TGCAGCGTTGAAGATGGGCGAGAGCAGTACTTC. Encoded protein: CSVEDGREQYF.

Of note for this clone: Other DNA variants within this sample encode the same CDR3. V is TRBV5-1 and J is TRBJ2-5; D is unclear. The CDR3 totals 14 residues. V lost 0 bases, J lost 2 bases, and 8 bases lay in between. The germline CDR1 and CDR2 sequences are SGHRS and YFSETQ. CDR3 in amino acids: CASSLGTDQETQYF. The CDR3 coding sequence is TGCGCCAGCAGCTTGGGCACAGATCAAGAGACCCAGTACTTC.

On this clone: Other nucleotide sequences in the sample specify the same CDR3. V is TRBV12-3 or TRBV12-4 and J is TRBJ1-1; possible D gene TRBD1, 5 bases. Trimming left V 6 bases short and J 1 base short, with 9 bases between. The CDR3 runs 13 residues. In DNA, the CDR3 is TGTGCCAGCAGCCAAACAGGGAACACTGAAGCTTTCTTT. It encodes CASSQTGNTEAFF.

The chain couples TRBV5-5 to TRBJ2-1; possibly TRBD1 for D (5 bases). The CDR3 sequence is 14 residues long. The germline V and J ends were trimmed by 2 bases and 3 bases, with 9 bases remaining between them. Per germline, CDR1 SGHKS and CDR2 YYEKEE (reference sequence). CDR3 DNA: TGTGCCAGCAGCTTTCAGGGTGGCTACAATGAGCAGTTCTTC. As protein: CASSFQGGYNEQFF.

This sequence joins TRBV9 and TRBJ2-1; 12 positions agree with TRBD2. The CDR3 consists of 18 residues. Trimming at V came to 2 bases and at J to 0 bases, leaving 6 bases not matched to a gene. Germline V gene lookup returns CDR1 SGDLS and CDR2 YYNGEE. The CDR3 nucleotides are TGTGCCAGCAGCGTTGGGACTAGCGGGTATAGCTCCTACAATGAGCAGTTCTTC. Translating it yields CASSVGTSGYSSYNEQFF.

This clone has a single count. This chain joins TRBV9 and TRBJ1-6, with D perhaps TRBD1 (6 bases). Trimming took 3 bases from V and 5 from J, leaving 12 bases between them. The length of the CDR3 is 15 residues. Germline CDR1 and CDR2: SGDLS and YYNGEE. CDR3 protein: CASSATGNHNSPLHF. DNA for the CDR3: TGTGCCAGCAGCGCAACAGGGAACCATAATTCACCCCTCCACTTT. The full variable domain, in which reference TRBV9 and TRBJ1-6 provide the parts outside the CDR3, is DSGVTQTPKHLITATGQRVTLRCSPRSGDLSVYWYQQSLDQGLQFLIQYYNGEERAKGNILERFSAQQFPDLHSELNLSSLELGDSALYFCASSATGNHNSPLHFGNGTRLTVT.

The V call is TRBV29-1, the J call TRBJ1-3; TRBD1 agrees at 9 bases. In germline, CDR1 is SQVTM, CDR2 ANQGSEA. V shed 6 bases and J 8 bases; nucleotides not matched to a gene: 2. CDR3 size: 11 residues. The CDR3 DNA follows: TGCAGCGTGGGACAGGGAGACACCATATATTTT. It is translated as CSVGQGDTIYF.

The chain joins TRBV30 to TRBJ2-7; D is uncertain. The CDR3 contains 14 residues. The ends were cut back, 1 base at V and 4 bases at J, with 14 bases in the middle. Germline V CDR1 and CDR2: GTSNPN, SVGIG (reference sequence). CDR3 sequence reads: CAWSALAGRYEQYF. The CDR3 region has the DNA TGTGCCTGGAGTGCTCTGGCAGGCCGGTACGAGCAGTACTTC. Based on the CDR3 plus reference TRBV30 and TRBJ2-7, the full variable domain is SQTIHQWPATLVQPVGSPLSLECTVEGTSNPNLYWYRQAAGRGLQLLFYSVGIGQISSEVPQNLSASRPQDRQFILSSKKLLLSDSGFYLCAWSALAGRYEQYFGPGTRLTVT.

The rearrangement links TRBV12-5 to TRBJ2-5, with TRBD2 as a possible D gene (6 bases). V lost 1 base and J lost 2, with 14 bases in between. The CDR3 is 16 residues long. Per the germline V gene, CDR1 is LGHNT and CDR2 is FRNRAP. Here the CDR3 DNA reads TGTGCTAGTGGTTTGGGCCGGGACTCTAAACAAGAGACCCAGTACTTC. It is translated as CASGLGRDSKQETQYF.

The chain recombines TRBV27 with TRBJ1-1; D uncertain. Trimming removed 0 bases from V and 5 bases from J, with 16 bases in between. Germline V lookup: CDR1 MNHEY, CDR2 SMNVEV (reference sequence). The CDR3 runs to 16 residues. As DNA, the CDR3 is TGTGCCAGCAGTTTATCCCTCCCAGCCGGAGGGACTGAAGCTTTCTTT. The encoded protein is CASSLSLPAGGTEAFF.

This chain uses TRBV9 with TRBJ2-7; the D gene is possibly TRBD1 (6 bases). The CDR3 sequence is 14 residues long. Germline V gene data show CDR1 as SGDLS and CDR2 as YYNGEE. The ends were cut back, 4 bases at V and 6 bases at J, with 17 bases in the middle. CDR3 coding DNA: TGTGCCAGCAGCCCACCCACAGGGCCGGGCGAGCAGTACTTC. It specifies CASSPPTGPGEQYF.

The CDR3 loop is CASKIDRASRELFF. Here the CDR3 DNA reads TGTGCCAGCAAGATAGACAGGGCAAGCAGGGAGCTGTTTTTT. The rearrangement links TRBV27 to TRBJ2-2; 7 positions match TRBD1. CDR1 MNHEY and CDR2 SMNVEV come from the germline V gene (reference sequence). Trimming took 7 bases from V and 9 from J; bases not matched to a gene: 11. The CDR3 has 14 residues.

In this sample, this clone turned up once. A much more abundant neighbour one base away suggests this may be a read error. The chain's CDR3 is CASRGQMNTEAFF. CDR3 DNA: TGCGCCAGCAGGGGACAGATGAACACTGAAGCTTTCTTT. The chain recombines TRBV5-1 with TRBJ1-1, with 7 positions matching TRBD1. With V trimmed by 5 bases and J by 0 bases, 1 base remained unmatched. The CDR3 sequence is 13 residues long. Looked up from germline, CDR1 is SGHRS and CDR2 is YFSETQ. Drawing the rest from reference TRBV5-1 and TRBJ1-1, the complete variable domain is KAGVTQTPRYLIKTRGQQVTLSCSPISGHRSVSWYQQTPGQGLQFLFEYFSETQRNKGNFPGRFSGRQFSNSRSEMNVSTLELGDSALYLCASRGQMNTEAFFGQGTRLTVV.

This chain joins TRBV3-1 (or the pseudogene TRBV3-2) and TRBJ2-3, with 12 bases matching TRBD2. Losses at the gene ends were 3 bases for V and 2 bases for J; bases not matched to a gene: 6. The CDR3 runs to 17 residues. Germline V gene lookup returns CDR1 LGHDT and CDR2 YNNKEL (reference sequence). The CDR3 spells CASSHRLAGDPTDTQYF. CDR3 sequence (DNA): TGTGCCAGCAGCCACCGACTAGCGGGAGACCCCACAGATACGCAGTATTTT.

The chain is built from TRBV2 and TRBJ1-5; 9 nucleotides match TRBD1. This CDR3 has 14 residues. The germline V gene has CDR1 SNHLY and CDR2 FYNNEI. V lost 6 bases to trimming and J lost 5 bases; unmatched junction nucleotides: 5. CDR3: CASREGQGYQPQHF. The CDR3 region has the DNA TGTGCCAGCAGGGAGGGACAGGGATATCAGCCCCAGCATTTT.

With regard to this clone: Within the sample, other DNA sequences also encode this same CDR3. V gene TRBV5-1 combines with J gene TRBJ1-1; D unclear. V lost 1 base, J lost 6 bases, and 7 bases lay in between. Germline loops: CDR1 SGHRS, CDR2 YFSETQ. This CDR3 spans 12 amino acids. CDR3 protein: CASSLLGAEAFF. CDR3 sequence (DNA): TGCGCCAGCAGCTTGCTCGGGGCTGAAGCTTTCTTT.

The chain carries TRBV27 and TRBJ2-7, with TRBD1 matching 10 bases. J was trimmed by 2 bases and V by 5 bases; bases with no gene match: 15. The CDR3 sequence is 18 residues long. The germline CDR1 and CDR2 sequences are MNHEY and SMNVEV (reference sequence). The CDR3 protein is CASSPLSTGTGEPYEQYF. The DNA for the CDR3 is TGTGCCAGCAGTCCCCTATCCACCGGGACAGGGGAACCCTACGAGCAGTACTTC.